The T cell receptor beta chain described here comes from a study of T cells after yellow fever vaccination. General study points: A limited proportion of clonotypes was detected within both the CD4 and CD8 compartments. Weaker, the secondary response had a peak occurring faster, on day 5 versus 15.

This clonotype came up many times. No antigen is known for it. V was clipped by 2 bases and J by 0 bases, with 12 bases between them. This CDR3 spans 16 amino acids. In germline, CDR1 is KGHDR, CDR2 SFDVKD. The 5'RACE template-switching step produced TCR cDNA and added a universal primer site and UMIs. In TCRdb, the 5' RACE reads were re-called with MiXCR into one record per CDR3 protein. The sample has 250,000 or so distinct CDR3 sequences, 3.6% seen once. The input for sequencing was PBMCs, taken 15 days after the yellow fever booster vaccination. This sequence originates from a man aged 18 to 29 who received the YFV17D yellow fever vaccine. The chain couples TRBV24-1 to TRBJ1-1; D is unresolved. CDR3 in amino acids: CATSDSRTDMNTEAFF. The DNA of the CDR3 is TGTGCCACCAGTGATTCAAGGACGGATATGAACACTGAAGCTTTCTTT.